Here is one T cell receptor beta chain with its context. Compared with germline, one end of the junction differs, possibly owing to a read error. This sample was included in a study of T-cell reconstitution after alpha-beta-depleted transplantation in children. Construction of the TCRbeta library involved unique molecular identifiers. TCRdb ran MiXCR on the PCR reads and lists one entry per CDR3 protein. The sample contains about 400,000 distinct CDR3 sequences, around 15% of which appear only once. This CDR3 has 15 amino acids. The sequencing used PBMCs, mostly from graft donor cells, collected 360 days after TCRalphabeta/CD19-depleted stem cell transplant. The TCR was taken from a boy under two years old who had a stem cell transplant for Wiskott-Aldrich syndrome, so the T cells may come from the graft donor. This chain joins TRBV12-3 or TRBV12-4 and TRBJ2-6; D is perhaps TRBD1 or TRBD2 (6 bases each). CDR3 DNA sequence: TGTGCCAGCAGCTTGCCGTTACCTACGGGGGCGCCTCTTCTCTTC. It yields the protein CASSLPLPTGAPLLF.